The clone carrying this TCR beta chain was seen more than once but under ten times. No antigen is known for it. TCRdb reanalysed the 5' RACE reads using MiXCR and keeps one entry per CDR3 protein. The data hold a few hundred thousand distinct CDR3 sequences, with approximately 9.1% observed a single time. The data were taken from a study of identical twins. With 8 bases removed from V and 0 bases from J, the gap between germline ends came to 8 bases. CDR3 size: 13 residues. Study results and caveats: Conclusions were based on cross-sectional statistical analysis, without following the same donors. There is a chance that invariant MAIT and iNKT cells partially muddied zero-insertion analyses.

J is TRBJ1-3 and V is TRBV12-3 or TRBV12-4; D not certain. The TCR sequence derives from a woman aged 50 to 60 in good health. The material sequenced was naive T cells sorted from blood. The CDR3 protein is CASEIGSGNTIYF. Written as DNA, the CDR3 is TGTGCCAGCGAGATTGGCTCTGGAAACACCATATATTTT.